These 28 T cell receptor beta chains share one sample of origin, sequenced in a study of CD8+CD57+ T cells in acquired aplastic anemia (dated by TCRdb to the late 2010s). This sample was sequenced with an Illumina HiSeq 2000. Genomic DNA was used as template for profiling of TCR beta VDJ combinations and CDR3 sequences. Using fastp at Q25 and MiXCR, TCRdb reprocessed the public reads and kept productive beta chains. Each entry is one CDR3 protein sequence, shown with its most common DNA and genes. The sample table lists over 250,000 distinct CDR3 sequences, under 65% of them with a count of one. The ten largest make up roughly 1.2% of the sample. Expansion of CD8+CD57+ cells had been shown by flow cytometry in the patients chosen for sequencing. Material for sequencing was sorted CD4+, CD8+, or CD8+CD57+ T cells (not recorded which) from PBMCs. These receptors were obtained from a human donor with aplastic anemia.

The rearrangement uses TRBV4-2 and TRBJ2-1; D may match TRBD1 or TRBD2 (5 bases each). Trimming stripped 0 bases from V and 0 bases from J, with 9 bases between. Per germline, CDR1 LGHNA and CDR2 YNFKEQ. The CDR3 runs 16 residues. In DNA, the CDR3 is TGTGCCAGCAGCCAAGATTCAGGGAGCTCCTACAATGAGCAGTTCTTC. Residues: CASSQDSGSSYNEQFF.

The chain has TRBV10-3 and TRBJ1-1; TRBD1 might be the D (5 bases). V was trimmed by 6 bases and J by 6 bases, leaving 14 bases between them. The CDR3 consists of 13 residues. CDR1 ENHRY and CDR2 SYGVKD come from the germline V gene. The CDR3 reads CAIRPEGSAEAFF. In nucleotides, the CDR3 is TGTGCCATCAGGCCTGAGGGGAGCGCTGAAGCTTTCTTT.

This clonotype was picked up many times. V usage is TRBV20-1 and J usage is TRBJ1-5; D is unresolved. Germline values: CDR1 DFQATT, CDR2 SNEGSKA (reference sequence). The CDR3 is made up of 13 amino acids. V lost 0 bases and J lost 4, with 7 bases in between. CDR3 region: CSAREQHNQPQHF. CDR3 coding DNA: TGCAGTGCTAGAGAGCAGCATAATCAGCCCCAGCATTTT.

The chain is built from TRBV6-5 and TRBJ1-1, with D possibly being TRBD1 (6 bases). The CDR3 is made up of 14 amino acids. Trimming took off 5 bases at V and 4 bases at J, with 14 bases between the two ends. CDR1 MNHEY and CDR2 SVGAGI come from the germline V gene. The CDR3 DNA sequence: TGTGCCAGCAGTCTTATAGGGGGGGGCACTGAAGCTTTCTTT. Protein: CASSLIGGGTEAFF.

A word on this clonotype: Just one base apart from a much larger clone, this may be a read error. The V gene is TRBV5-1, the J gene TRBJ2-3, with TRBD2 matching over 8 bases. V was pared by 2 bases and J by 4 bases, with 6 bases of the junction left unmatched. Germline V gene sequence: CDR1 SGHRS, CDR2 YFSETQ. CDR3 length equals 15 residues. The chain's CDR3 is CASSFRGGSADTQYF. CDR3 sequence (DNA): TGCGCCAGCAGCTTCCGGGGGGGGAGCGCAGATACGCAGTATTTT.

The chain's CDR3 is CASRPSGLTNTGELFF. CDR3 bases: TGTGCCAGCAGGCCTAGCGGACTCACGAACACCGGGGAGCTGTTTTTT. The chain uses TRBV2 and TRBJ2-2; 7 bases align to TRBD2. Unmatched junction bases numbered 7, after V lost 6 bases and J lost 0 bases. The CDR3 contains 16 residues. Per the germline V gene, CDR1 is SNHLY and CDR2 is FYNNEI.

There are many counts of this clonotype. The chain links TRBV25-1 to TRBJ2-5; D is unclear. The CDR3 has 9 residues. Germline V lookup: CDR1 MGHDK, CDR2 SYGVNS. Deletions cut 9 bases from V and 4 bases from J, with 3 bases between. In DNA form, the CDR3 reads TGTGCCAGTGGAGAGACCCAGTACTTC. This sequence encodes CASGETQYF.

This clonotype came up many times. The V and J genes are TRBV2 and TRBJ2-7, with D unclear. V was pared by 4 bases and J by 4 bases, with 14 bases between. CDR1 is SNHLY and CDR2 is FYNNEI in the germline V gene. The CDR3 length is 14 residues. The chain's CDR3 is CASSGQVALYEQYF. CDR3 DNA: TGTGCCAGCAGTGGGCAGGTTGCTTTATACGAGCAGTACTTC.

The sample holds many counts of this clonotype. The CDR3 DNA follows: TGTGCCAGCAGTGAAGGTAGTCCCTCTACAGATACGCAGTATTTT. Its protein is CASSEGSPSTDTQYF. The V call is TRBV2, the J call TRBJ2-3; D call uncertain. Germline CDR1 reads SNHLY; CDR2 reads FYNNEI. Trimming took 1 base from V and 3 from J, leaving 11 bases between them. CDR3 size: 15 residues. The full variable domain, completed using reference TRBV2 and TRBJ2-3, is EPEVTQTPSHQVTQMGQEVILRCVPISNHLYFYWYRQILGQKVEFLVSFYNNEISEKSEIFDDQFSVERPDGSNFTLKIRSTKLEDSAMYFCASSEGSPSTDTQYFGPGTRLTVL.

The chain recombines TRBV2 with TRBJ2-7; TRBD2 might be the D (5 bases). The germline V gene encodes CDR1 SNHLY and CDR2 FYNNEI. The CDR3 has 13 amino acids. Trimming took 7 bases from V and 3 from J, leaving 13 bases between them. The CDR3 is CASNGGGDYEQYF. The CDR3 region has the DNA TGTGCCAGCAACGGAGGCGGAGACTACGAGCAGTACTTC.

The V call is TRBV20-1, the J call TRBJ2-1; 11 nucleotides agree with TRBD2. V gave up 0 bases and J gave up 11 bases; unmatched junction bases: 12. CDR1 is DFQATT and CDR2 is SNEGSKA in the germline V gene (reference sequence). The CDR3 extends over 16 amino acids. CDR3 in amino acids: CSARDWGLADQMKQFF. The CDR3 nucleotides are TGCAGTGCTAGAGATTGGGGACTAGCGGACCAAATGAAGCAGTTCTTC.

The V and J genes are TRBV9 and TRBJ1-1, with D maybe TRBD1 (5 bases). This CDR3 region has 13 residues. V gave up 0 bases and J gave up 6 bases, with 9 bases separating them. Germline V CDR1 and CDR2: SGDLS, YYNGEE. CDR3 DNA sequence: TGTGCCAGCAGCGTAGGGCAGGGATCTGAAGCTTTCTTT. It is translated as CASSVGQGSEAFF. Full variable domain (missing parts from reference TRBV9 and TRBJ1-1): DSGVTQTPKHLITATGQRVTLRCSPRSGDLSVYWYQQSLDQGLQFLIQYYNGEERAKGNILERFSAQQFPDLHSELNLSSLELGDSALYFCASSVGQGSEAFFGQGTRLTVV.

This clonotype appeared a few times. The chain joins TRBV5-6 to TRBJ2-3; tentative D call: TRBD2 (6 bases). Trimming stripped 1 base from V and 5 bases from J, with 20 bases between. The V gene's germline CDR1 is SGHDT and CDR2 YYEEEE. This CDR3 region has 17 residues. CDR3 DNA sequence: TGTGCCAGCAGCTTGTTTCTGGCGGGGAAGAGGATAGATACGCAGTATTTT. Translation gives CASSLFLAGKRIDTQYF.

This clonotype was seen at least ten times. This chain uses TRBV9 with TRBJ2-3; 7 bases fit TRBD2. CDR3 length: 16 amino acids. The V segment lost 2 bases and the J segment 5 bases; nucleotides outside the gene matches: 11. From germline, CDR1 is SGDLS and CDR2 YYNGEE. The CDR3 sequence: CASSVSGEGPRDTQYF. CDR3 in DNA: TGTGCCAGCAGCGTTTCCGGGGAGGGACCTCGAGATACGCAGTATTTT.

This rearrangement joins TRBV20-1 to TRBJ2-3, with TRBD2 matching over 16 bases. This CDR3 comprises 16 residues. Germline V gene sequence: CDR1 DFQATT, CDR2 SNEGSKA (reference sequence). CDR3 sequence reads: CNVGTSGGALADTQYF. The CDR3 coding sequence is TGCAATGTCGGGACTAGCGGGGGGGCCCTCGCAGATACGCAGTATTTT.

The chain combines TRBV29-1 with TRBJ1-1; unclear D gene. The CDR3 has 14 residues. CDR1 SQVTM and CDR2 ANQGSEA come from the germline V gene. V gave up 6 bases and J gave up 10 bases, with 24 bases separating them. The DNA of the CDR3 is TGCAGCGTCGACTTGGACGGCTACGGAGGAGCAGCTTTCTTT. Protein: CSVDLDGYGGAAFF.

This clonotype was seen only a few times. Written as DNA, the CDR3 is TGTGCCATCAGACCGGGTCCTCCCTACGAGCAGTACTTC. Translated: CAIRPGPPYEQYF. The gene calls are TRBV10-3 and TRBJ2-7, with unresolved D. Trimming took off 6 bases at V and 2 bases at J, with 11 bases between the two ends. This CDR3 has 13 amino acids. Germline V gene sequence: CDR1 ENHRY, CDR2 SYGVKD.

Many counts were recorded for this clonotype. This chain joins TRBV2 and TRBJ2-7; 7 bases agree with TRBD1. Germline trimming cut 5 bases from V and 3 bases from J; bases unmatched to any gene: 13. The V gene's germline CDR1 is SNHLY and CDR2 FYNNEI. This CDR3 has 16 residues. CDR3 in amino acids: CASSWGQPAFFYEQYF. The CDR3, as DNA: TGTGCCAGCAGTTGGGGACAGCCCGCCTTTTTCTACGAGCAGTACTTC.

V is TRBV7-8 and J is TRBJ1-1; maybe TRBD1 (6 bases). CDR1 is SGHVS and CDR2 is FQNEAQ in the germline V gene. V was shortened by 7 bases and J by 7 bases, with 19 bases between the two germline ends. CDR3 length: 14 residues. The CDR3 nucleotides are TGTGCCAGCAAAAGTGAACCGGGAGGGGGTGAAGCTTTCTTT. It yields the protein CASKSEPGGGEAFF. The complete variable domain, with remaining parts taken from reference TRBV7-8 and TRBJ1-1, reads GAGVSQSPRYKVAKRGQDVALRCDPISGHVSLFWYQQALGQGPEFLTYFQNEAQLDKSGLPSDRFFAERPEGSVSTLKIQRTQQEDSAVYLCASKSEPGGGEAFFGQGTRLTVV.

This CDR3 is CAISGISGAVQYF. CDR3 nucleotide sequence: TGTGCCATCAGTGGGATTAGCGGAGCGGTGCAGTACTTC. The chain recombines TRBV10-3 with TRBJ2-7; D possibly corresponds to TRBD2 (6 bases). The CDR3 runs 13 residues. The V end lost 4 bases, the J end lost 9 bases, and 16 bases lay between the germline ends. Germline V gene data show CDR1 as ENHRY and CDR2 as SYGVKD.

This clonotype turned up a few times. The V gene is TRBV7-9, the J gene TRBJ2-5; a possible D gene is TRBD2 (5 bases). The germline CDR1 and CDR2 sequences are SEHNR and FQNEAQ (reference sequence). Trimming removed 1 base from V and 1 base from J, with 10 bases in between. This CDR3 has 15 residues. The CDR3 nucleotides read TGTGCCAGCAGCTTAGGTAATAGCGCCCAAGAGACCCAGTACTTC. Protein sequence: CASSLGNSAQETQYF.

This clonotype occurred many times. The rearrangement joins TRBV5-1 to TRBJ1-2, with D hard to call. There are 16 residues in the CDR3. Germline V CDR1 and CDR2: SGHRS, YFSETQ. V lost 5 bases to trimming and J lost 2 bases, with 19 bases between them. The CDR3, as DNA: TGCGCCAGCAGTCTACTAACGGGGTATGAAAACTATGGCTACACCTTC. It yields the protein CASSLLTGYENYGYTF. The full variable domain, in which reference TRBV5-1 and TRBJ1-2 provide the parts outside the CDR3, is KAGVTQTPRYLIKTRGQQVTLSCSPISGHRSVSWYQQTPGQGLQFLFEYFSETQRNKGNFPGRFSGRQFSNSRSEMNVSTLELGDSALYLCASSLLTGYENYGYTFGSGTRLTVV.

This clonotype came up once. The chain recombines TRBV15 with TRBJ2-1; 7 bases agree with TRBD1. V shed 2 bases, J shed 4 bases, and the junction held 8 bases outside the gene matches. The germline V gene has CDR1 LNHNV and CDR2 YYDKDF (reference sequence). The CDR3 loop spans 16 amino acids. The CDR3 protein is CATSRYFTGDYNEQFF. The CDR3 DNA reads as TGTGCCACCAGCAGATATTTTACAGGGGATTACAATGAGCAGTTCTTC.

CDR3 DNA: TGTGCCAGCAGTGCGGGCCCCTATAATTCACCCCTCCACTTT. It yields the protein CASSAGPYNSPLHF. V gene TRBV7-2 combines with J gene TRBJ1-6; D gene unclear. The germline CDR1 and CDR2 sequences are SGHTA and FQGNSA. This CDR3 comprises 14 residues. V was pared by 6 bases and J by 2 bases, with 8 bases between.

J is TRBJ2-7 and V is TRBV4-1; possibly TRBD1 for D (6 bases). CDR3 length: 14 amino acids. The V gene's germline CDR1 is MGHRA and CDR2 YSYEKL. Trimming pared 0 bases from V and 5 bases from J, leaving 11 bases between. Here the CDR3 DNA reads TGCGCCAGCAGCCAAGATGGGCAGGGGAACGAGCAGTACTTC. It codes for CASSQDGQGNEQYF.

This sequence joins TRBV9 and TRBJ2-1; 7 positions match TRBD2. With 4 bases clipped from V and 2 bases from J, the junction kept 9 bases outside the gene matches. Germline V lookup: CDR1 SGDLS, CDR2 YYNGEE. This CDR3 is 16 amino acids long. The CDR3 DNA reads TGTGCCAGCAGCCGAACTTCTAGCGGCCCCTACAATGAGCAGTTCTTC. Amino acids: CASSRTSSGPYNEQFF.

This clonotype has a count of ten or more. The chain links TRBV7-8 to TRBJ2-7; D gene uncertain. The CDR3 covers 11 residues. The germline gives CDR1 SGHVS, CDR2 FQNEAQ. V lost 4 bases to trimming and J lost 7 bases, with 8 bases between them. The CDR3 DNA follows: TGTGCCAGCAGCTCATTTAAAGAGCAGTACTTC. Its translation is CASSSFKEQYF.

The sample holds many counts of this clonotype. The V gene is TRBV4-1, the J gene TRBJ1-2; D may be TRBD1 (6 bases). CDR1 is MGHRA, CDR2 YSYEKL, per germline. The CDR3 is made up of 18 amino acids. V lost 1 base to trimming and J lost 4 bases, with 22 bases between them. The CDR3 DNA reads TGCGCCAGCAGCCAAGTCCCCACCGCGACAGGAACTGCCTATGGCTACACCTTC. Translation: CASSQVPTATGTAYGYTF.